These T cell receptor beta chains were read from a single sample in a study of vaccination effects on CD4 cells after COVID-19. The data were produced by immunoSEQ multiplex PCR, yet TCRdb's version contains in-frame clones alone and is incomplete. Here the sample spans tens of thousands of clones, roughly 81% being singletons. Their cognate antigens are unknown. This specimen was CD4+ T cells from PBMCs cultured with SARS-CoV-2 spike peptides, taken after COVID-19 vaccination. These receptors were collected from a human donor who received a COVID-19 vaccine. Some clones in this sample may be carry-over from other donors' samples. Both conserved end residues are trimmed from each CDR3. A D gene is named only where the DNA matches it firmly. Clone size appears in some rows only: once, few, many, or a class for an expanded clone.

v_call,d_call,clone_size,j_call,cdr3_aa
TRBV28,TRBD2,.,TRBJ2-5,ASSSGGALRETQY
TRBV9,.,.,TRBJ2-4,AGFCIQY
TRBV6-4,.,.,TRBJ2-2,ASIHTGELF
TRBV7-9,TRBD1,.,TRBJ1-1,ASSSRTGDTEAF
TRBV5-1,.,once,TRBJ2-6,ASSLAVLSGANVLT
TRBV4-3,TRBD1,.,TRBJ2-1,ASSADRAIEQF
TRBV28,TRBD1,once,TRBJ1-3,ASSLGSGGGNTIY
TRBV24-1,.,.,TRBJ1-5,ATSAMGRQH
TRBV6-5,TRBD1,.,TRBJ1-3,ASRRGQGIRNTIY
TRBV5-1,.,.,TRBJ2-5,ASSLGRMYQETQY
TRBV7-8,.,.,TRBJ1-1,ASRGMGDLNTEAF
TRBV2,.,.,TRBJ1-6,ASSEVGGNSPLH
TRBV5-1,TRBD1,few,TRBJ1-1,ASSNPGQQNTEAF
TRBV13,.,.,TRBJ1-4,ASSLAVTGTDNEKLF
TRBV7-3,.,once,TRBJ2-5,ARPGPGETQY
TRBV5-1,.,.,TRBJ1-2,ASSLDQDRGYT
TRBV6-1,.,.,TRBJ2-5,ASSEAPLVARGTQY
TRBV30,TRBD1,.,TRBJ1-6,AWSRGGQGNSPLH
TRBV28,TRBD1,.,TRBJ2-1,ASSAPGQGYNEQF
TRBV12-3/TRBV12-4,.,once,TRBJ2-2,ASISGHGELF
TRBV2,.,.,TRBJ2-3,ASSTDHSTDTQY
TRBV19,.,.,TRBJ1-4,ASSRNQGYDEKLF
TRBV2,TRBD2,.,TRBJ2-4,ASSEGPSGGALLRNIQY
TRBV5-1,TRBD2,.,TRBJ2-2,ASSLERGGANTGELF
TRBV7-2,.,.,TRBJ2-3,ASSFLFTDTQY
TRBV5-4,.,.,TRBJ2-1,ASSLDLGTRSDEQF
TRBV19,.,.,TRBJ2-1,ASKDRFYNEQF
TRBV19,.,few,TRBJ1-5,ASTHFQGSSNQPQH
TRBV6-5,.,.,TRBJ1-4,ASSYGATNEKLF
TRBV14,.,once,TRBJ1-2,ASSRVGNYGYT
TRBV30,.,.,TRBJ1-5,AWSPGRADYSNQPQH
TRBV6-5,.,.,TRBJ1-5,ASRQGSGQPQH